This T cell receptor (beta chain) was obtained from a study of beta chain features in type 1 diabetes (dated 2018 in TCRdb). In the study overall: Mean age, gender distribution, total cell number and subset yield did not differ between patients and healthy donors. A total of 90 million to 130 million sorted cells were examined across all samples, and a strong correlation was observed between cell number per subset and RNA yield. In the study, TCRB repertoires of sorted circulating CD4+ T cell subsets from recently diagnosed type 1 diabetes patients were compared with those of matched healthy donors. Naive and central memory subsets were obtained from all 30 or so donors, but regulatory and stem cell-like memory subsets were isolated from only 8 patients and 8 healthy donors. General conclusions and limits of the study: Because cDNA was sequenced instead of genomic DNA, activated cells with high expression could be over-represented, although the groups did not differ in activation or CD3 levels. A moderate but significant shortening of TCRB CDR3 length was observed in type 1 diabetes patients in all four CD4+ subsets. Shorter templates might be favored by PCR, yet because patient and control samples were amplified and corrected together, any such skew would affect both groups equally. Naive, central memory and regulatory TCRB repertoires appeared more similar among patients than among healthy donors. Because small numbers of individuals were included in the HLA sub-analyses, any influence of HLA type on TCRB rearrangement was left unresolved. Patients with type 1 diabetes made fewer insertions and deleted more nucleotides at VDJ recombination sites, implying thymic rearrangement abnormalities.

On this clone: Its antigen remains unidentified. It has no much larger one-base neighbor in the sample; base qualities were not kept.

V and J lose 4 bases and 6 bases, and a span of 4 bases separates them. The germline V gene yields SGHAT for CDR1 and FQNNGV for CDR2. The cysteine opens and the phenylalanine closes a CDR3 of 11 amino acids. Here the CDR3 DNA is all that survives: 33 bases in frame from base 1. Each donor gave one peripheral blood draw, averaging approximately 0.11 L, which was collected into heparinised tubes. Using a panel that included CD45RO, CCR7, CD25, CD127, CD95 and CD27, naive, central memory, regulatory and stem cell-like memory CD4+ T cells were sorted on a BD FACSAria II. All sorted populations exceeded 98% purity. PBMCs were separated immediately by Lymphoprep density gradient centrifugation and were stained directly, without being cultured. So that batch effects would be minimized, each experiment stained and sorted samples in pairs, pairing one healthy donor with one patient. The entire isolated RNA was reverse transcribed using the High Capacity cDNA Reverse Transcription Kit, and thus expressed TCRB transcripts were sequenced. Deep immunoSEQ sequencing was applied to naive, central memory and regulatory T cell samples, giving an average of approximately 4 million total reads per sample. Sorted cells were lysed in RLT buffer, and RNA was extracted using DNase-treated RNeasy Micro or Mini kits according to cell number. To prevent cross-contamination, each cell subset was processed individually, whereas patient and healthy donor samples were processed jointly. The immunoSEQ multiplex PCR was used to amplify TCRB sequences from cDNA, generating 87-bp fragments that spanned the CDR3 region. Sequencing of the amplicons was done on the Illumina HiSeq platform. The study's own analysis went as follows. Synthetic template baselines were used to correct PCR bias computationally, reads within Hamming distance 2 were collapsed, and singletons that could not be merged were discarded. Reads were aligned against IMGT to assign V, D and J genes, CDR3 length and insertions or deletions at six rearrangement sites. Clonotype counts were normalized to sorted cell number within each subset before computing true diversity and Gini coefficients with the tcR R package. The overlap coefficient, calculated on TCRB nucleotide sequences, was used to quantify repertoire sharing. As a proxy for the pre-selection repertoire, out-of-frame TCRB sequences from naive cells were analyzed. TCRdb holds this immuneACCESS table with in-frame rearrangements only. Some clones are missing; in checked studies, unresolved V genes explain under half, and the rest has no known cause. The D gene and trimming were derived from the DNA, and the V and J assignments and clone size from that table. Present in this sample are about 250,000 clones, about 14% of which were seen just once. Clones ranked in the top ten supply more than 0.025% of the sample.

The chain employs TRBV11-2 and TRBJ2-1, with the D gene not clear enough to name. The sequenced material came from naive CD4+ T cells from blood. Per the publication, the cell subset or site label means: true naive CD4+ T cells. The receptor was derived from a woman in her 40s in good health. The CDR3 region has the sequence CASSSCNEQFF. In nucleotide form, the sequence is TGTGCCAGCAGCTCATGCAATGAGCAGTTCTTC.